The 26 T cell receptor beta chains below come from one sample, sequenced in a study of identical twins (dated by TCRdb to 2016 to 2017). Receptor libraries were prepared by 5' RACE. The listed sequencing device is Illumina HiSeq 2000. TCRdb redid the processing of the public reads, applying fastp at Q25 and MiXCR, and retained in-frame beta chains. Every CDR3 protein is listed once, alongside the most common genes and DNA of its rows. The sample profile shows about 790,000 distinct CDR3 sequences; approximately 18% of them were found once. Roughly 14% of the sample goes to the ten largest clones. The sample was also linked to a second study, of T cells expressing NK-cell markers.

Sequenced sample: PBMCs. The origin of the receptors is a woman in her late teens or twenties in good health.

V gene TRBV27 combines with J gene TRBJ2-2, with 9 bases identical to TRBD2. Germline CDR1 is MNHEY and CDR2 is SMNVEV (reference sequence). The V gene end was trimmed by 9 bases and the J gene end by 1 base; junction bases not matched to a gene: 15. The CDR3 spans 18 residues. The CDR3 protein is CARSLSFETSGNTGELFF. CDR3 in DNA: TGTGCCAGAAGCCTATCCTTTGAGACTAGCGGGAACACCGGGGAGCTGTTTTTT.

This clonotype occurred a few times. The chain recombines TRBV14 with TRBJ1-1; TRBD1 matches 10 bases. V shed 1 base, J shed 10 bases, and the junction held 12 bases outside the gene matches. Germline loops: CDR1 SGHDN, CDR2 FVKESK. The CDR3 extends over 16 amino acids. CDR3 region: CASSQAPGQGHRGAFF. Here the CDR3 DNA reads TGTGCCAGCAGCCAAGCCCCGGGACAGGGGCACAGGGGAGCTTTCTTT.

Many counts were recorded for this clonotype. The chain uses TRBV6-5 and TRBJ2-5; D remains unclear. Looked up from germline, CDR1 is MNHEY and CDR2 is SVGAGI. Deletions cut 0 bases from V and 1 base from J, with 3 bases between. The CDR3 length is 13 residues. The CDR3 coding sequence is TGTGCCAGCAGTTACTCCAGCCAAGAGACCCAGTACTTC. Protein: CASSYSSQETQYF.

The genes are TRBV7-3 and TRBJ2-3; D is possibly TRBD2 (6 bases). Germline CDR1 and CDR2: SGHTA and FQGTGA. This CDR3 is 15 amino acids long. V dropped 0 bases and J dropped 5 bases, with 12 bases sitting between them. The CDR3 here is CASSLTTSRGDTQYF. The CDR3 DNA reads TGTGCCAGCAGCTTAACTACTAGCCGGGGAGATACGCAGTATTTT.

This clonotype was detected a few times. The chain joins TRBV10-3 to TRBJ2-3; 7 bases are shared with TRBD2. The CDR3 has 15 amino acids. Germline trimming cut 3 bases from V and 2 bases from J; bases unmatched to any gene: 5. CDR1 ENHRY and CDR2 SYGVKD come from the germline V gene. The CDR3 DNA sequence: TGTGCCATCAGTGAATCTAGCGGCTACACAGATACGCAGTATTTT. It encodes CAISESSGYTDTQYF.

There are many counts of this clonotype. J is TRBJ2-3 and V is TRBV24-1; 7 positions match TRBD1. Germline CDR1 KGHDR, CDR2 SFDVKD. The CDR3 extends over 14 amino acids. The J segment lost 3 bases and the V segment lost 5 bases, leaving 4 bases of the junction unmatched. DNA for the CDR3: TGTGCCACCAGTGCACAGGGGACAACAGATACGCAGTATTTT. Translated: CATSAQGTTDTQYF.

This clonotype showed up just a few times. Here the CDR3 reads CSVLPRDYGYTF. Here the CDR3 DNA reads TGCAGTGTCCTCCCCAGGGACTATGGCTACACCTTC. V usage is TRBV20-1 and J usage is TRBJ1-2; D may be TRBD1 (5 bases). Trimming removed 7 bases at V and 3 bases at J, with 12 bases between. The CDR3 loop spans 12 amino acids. Germline V gene data show CDR1 as DFQATT and CDR2 as SNEGSKA (reference sequence).

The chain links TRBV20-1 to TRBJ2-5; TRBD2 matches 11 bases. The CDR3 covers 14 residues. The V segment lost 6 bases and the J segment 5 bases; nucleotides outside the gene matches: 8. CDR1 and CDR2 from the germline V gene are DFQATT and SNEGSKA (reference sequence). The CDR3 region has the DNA TGCAGTGCCGTCTTTAGCGGGAGGGGGGAGACCCAGTACTTC. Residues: CSAVFSGRGETQYF.

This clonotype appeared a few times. The CDR3 region is CSARQRGGSTGELFF. CDR3 DNA sequence: TGCAGTGCTAGACAACGCGGGGGTTCCACCGGGGAGCTGTTTTTT. The rearrangement joins TRBV20-1 to TRBJ2-2; 7 bases agree with TRBD2. Germline V gives CDR1 DFQATT, CDR2 SNEGSKA (reference sequence). Trimming took 2 bases from V and 4 from J; bases not matched to a gene: 7. The CDR3 contains 15 residues.

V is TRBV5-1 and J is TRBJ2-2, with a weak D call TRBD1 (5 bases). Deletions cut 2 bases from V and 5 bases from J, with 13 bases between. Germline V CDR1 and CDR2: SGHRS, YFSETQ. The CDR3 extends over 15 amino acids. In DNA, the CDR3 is TGCGCCAGCAGCTTTGGCAGGGCTTGGACCGGGGAGCTGTTTTTT. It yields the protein CASSFGRAWTGELFF.

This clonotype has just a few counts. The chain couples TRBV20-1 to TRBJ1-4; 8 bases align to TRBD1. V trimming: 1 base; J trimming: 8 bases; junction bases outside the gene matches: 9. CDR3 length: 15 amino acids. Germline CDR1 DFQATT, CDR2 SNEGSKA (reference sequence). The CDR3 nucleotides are TGCAGTGCTAGAGCTATGCAGGGGGCCGGCGAAAAACTGTTTTTT. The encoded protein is CSARAMQGAGEKLFF.

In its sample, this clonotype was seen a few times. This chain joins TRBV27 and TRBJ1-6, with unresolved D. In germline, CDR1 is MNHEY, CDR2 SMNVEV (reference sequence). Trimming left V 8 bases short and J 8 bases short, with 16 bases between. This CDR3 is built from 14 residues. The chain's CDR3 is CASGYSLFYSPLHF. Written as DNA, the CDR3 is TGTGCCAGCGGCTACTCGCTCTTTTATTCACCCCTCCACTTT.

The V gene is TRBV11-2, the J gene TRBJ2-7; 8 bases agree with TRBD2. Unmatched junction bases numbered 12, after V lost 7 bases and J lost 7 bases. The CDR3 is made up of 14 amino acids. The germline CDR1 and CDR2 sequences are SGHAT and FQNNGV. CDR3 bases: TGTGCCAGCAACACCATCGGGAGGGCCCGAGAGCAGTACTTC. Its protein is CASNTIGRAREQYF.

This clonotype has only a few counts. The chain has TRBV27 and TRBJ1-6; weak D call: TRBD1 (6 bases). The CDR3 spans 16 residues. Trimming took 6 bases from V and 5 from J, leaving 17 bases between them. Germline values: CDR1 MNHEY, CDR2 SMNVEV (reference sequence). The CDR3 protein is CASRLLRDTDNSPLHF. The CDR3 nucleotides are TGTGCCAGCAGACTACTCCGGGACACCGATAATTCACCCCTCCACTTT.

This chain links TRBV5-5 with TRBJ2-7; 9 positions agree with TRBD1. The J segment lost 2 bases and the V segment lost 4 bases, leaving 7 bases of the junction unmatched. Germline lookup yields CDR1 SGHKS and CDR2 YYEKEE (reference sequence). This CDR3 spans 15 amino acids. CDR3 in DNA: TGTGCCAGCAGCCTGGACAGGGGCTACCCCTACGAGCAGTACTTC. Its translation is CASSLDRGYPYEQYF. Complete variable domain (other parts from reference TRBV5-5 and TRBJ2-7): DAGVTQSPTHLIKTRGQQVTLRCSPISGHKSVSWYQQVLGQGPQFIFQYYEKEERGRGNFPDRFSARQFPNYSSELNVNALLLGDSALYLCASSLDRGYPYEQYFGPGTRLTVT.

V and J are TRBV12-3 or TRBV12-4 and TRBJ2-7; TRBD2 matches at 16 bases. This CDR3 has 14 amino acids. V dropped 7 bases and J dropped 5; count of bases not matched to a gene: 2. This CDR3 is CASKGLAGGHEQYF. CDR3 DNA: TGTGCCAGCAAGGGACTAGCGGGAGGGCACGAGCAGTACTTC.

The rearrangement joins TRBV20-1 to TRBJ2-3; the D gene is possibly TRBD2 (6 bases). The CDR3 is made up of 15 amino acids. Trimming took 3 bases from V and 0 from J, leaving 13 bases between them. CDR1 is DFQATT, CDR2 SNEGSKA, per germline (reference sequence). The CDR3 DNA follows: TGCAGTGCTAGTTGGGCGGCGGGAAGCACAGATACGCAGTATTTT. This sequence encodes CSASWAAGSTDTQYF.

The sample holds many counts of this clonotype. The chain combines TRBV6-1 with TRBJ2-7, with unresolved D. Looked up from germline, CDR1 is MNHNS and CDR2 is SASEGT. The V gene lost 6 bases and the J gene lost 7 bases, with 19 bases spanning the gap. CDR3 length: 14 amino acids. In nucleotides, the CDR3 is TGTGCCAGCAGCCCGCCAGCCTTTGGGCAAGAGCAGTACTTC. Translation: CASSPPAFGQEQYF.

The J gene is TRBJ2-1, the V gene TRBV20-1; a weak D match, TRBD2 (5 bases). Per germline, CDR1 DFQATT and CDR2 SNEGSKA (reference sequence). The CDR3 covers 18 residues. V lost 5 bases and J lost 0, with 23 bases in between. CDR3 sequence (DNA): TGCAGTGCTCGCTCCCTCCCGCTAGCCGTTAGCTCCTACAATGAGCAGTTCTTC. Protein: CSARSLPLAVSSYNEQFF.

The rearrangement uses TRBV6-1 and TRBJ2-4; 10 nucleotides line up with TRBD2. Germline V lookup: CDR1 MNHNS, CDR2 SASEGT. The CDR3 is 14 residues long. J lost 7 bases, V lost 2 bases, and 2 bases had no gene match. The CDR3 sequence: CASSESSGRNIQYF. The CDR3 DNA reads TGTGCCAGCAGTGAAAGTAGCGGGAGGAACATTCAGTACTTC.

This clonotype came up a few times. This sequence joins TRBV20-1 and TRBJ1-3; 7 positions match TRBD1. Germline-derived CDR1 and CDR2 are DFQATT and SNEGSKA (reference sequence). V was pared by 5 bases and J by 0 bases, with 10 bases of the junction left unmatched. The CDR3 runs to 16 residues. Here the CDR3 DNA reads TGCAGTGCTCATGGAAAGGGGGCCGACTCTGGAAACACCATATATTTT. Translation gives CSAHGKGADSGNTIYF.

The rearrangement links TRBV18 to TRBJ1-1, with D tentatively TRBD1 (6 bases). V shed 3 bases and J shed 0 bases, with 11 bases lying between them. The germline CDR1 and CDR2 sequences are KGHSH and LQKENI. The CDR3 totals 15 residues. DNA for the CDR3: TGTGCCAGCTCACCTCCCGGGACACTGAACACTGAAGCTTTCTTT. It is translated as CASSPPGTLNTEAFF.

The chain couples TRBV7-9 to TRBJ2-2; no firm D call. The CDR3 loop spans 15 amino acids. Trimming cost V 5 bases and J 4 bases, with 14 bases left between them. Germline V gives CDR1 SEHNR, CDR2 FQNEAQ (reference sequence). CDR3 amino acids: CASSTVDGFTGELFF. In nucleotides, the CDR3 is TGTGCCAGCAGCACCGTGGATGGCTTCACCGGGGAGCTGTTTTTT.

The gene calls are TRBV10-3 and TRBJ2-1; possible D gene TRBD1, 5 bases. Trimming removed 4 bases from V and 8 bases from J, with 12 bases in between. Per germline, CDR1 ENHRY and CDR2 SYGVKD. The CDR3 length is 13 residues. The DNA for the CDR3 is TGTGCCATCAGTGCAGGGTTCGAAGATGAGCAGTTCTTC. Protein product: CAISAGFEDEQFF.

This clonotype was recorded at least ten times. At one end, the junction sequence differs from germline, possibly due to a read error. The CDR3 DNA is TGTGCCAGCAGTCTCCAGGGATTGGAGACCCAGTACTTC. Its translation is CASSLQGLETQYF. This chain uses TRBV5-1 with TRBJ2-5; tentative D call: TRBD1 (5 bases). This CDR3 region has 13 residues. Germline CDR1 and CDR2: SGHRS and YFSETQ.

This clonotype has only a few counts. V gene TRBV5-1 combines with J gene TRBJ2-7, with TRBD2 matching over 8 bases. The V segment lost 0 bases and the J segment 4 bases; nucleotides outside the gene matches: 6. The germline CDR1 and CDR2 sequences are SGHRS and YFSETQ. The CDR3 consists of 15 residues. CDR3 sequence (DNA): TGCGCCAGCAGCTTGGGGGGACTAGAGAGGTACGAGCAGTACTTC. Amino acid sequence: CASSLGGLERYEQYF.